The clone carrying this T cell receptor (beta chain) was seen once. This sample is drawn from a study of blood T cell repertoires in COVID-19. Looking at the study overall: In each case, the material was cDNA or gDNA derived from T cells, B-cell-depleted T cells, or PBMCs.

A PCR-confirmed or clinician-diagnosed COVID-19 case had contacted exposed participants within 2 weeks of entry. Source study methods: Estimated nucleated cell counts came from reference gene primer amplification. Profiling relied on immunoSEQ multiplex PCR, and the TCRdb table lists in-frame clones only, not all of them. Clone size and the V and J calls come from that table; the DNA yielded D and trimming. The sample lists about 430,000 clones; over 75% were seen once. Material for sequencing was PBMCs or T cells enriched from blood (not recorded which). This receptor was taken from a woman between 18 and 29 years old who had been exposed to COVID-19.

In nucleotides, the CDR3 is TGTGCCAGCAGCCTCGGGACAGGGGGCCATGAGCAGTTCTTC. The encoded protein is CASSLGTGGHEQFF. The chain uses TRBV7-9 and TRBJ2-1; 12 bases fit TRBD1. Trimming took 5 bases from V and 8 from J; bases not matched to a gene: 4. This CDR3 is built from 14 residues. Germline V gene lookup returns CDR1 SEHNR and CDR2 FQNEAQ (reference sequence). Variable domain in full (rest from reference TRBV7-9 and TRBJ2-1): DTGVSQNPRHKITKRGQNVTFRCDPISEHNRLYWYRQTLGQGPEFLTYFQNEAQLEKSRLLSDRFSAERPKGSFSTLEIQRTEQGDSAMYLCASSLGTGGHEQFFGPGTRLTVL.